The rows below give T cell receptor beta chains drawn from one sample of a study of blood T cell repertoires in COVID-19. Method: immunoSEQ multiplex PCR; TCRdb's copy keeps in-frame clones and lacks some. The data contain some 340,000 clones, approximately 81% of them seen just once; the ten biggest clones take up approximately 3.6%. The material sequenced was peripheral blood. The receptors here all came from a young woman with acute or convalescent COVID-19. Both conserved end residues are part of each CDR3. D genes are given only for firm matches. Expanded clones are given a class, and other clones once, few, many or no size at all.

size	J	V	D	DNA	CDR3
-	TRBJ1-1	TRBV6-1	-	TGTGCCAGCAGTGAACCCGAGGGATGGAACACTGAAGCTTTCTTT	CASSEPEGWNTEAFF
few	TRBJ1-2	TRBV4-2	-	TGTGCCAGCAGCCAAGATCGTTCGTCCCCGGGGGGCTACACCTTC	CASSQDRSSPGGYTF
-	TRBJ2-2	TRBV6-4	TRBD2	TGTGCCACCCTGAGAGCGGGAGAGGACGGGGAGCTGTTTTTT	CATLRAGEDGELFF
-	TRBJ1-1	TRBV13	TRBD1	TGTGCCAGCAGCTCCTGGACAGGGGCGAACACTGAAGCTTTCTTT	CASSSWTGANTEAFF
-	TRBJ1-3	TRBV5-5	-	TGTGCCAGCAGCTTGAACCCAGGCCTCGCTGGAAACACCATATATTTT	CASSLNPGLAGNTIYF
-	TRBJ1-1	TRBV7-3	-	TGTGCCAGCAGCTTCGGACCAGGGGTTAGCACTGAAGCTTTCTTT	CASSFGPGVSTEAFF
-	TRBJ1-3	TRBV12-3/TRBV12-4	-	TGTGCCAGCAGACCGGGGAGGGGGACCATATATTTT	CASRPGRGTIYF
-	TRBJ1-1	TRBV7-9	TRBD1	TGTGCCAGCAGCCCCGCCCGGGACAGGGGTACGAACACTGAAGCTTTCTTT	CASSPARDRGTNTEAFF
-	TRBJ1-6	TRBV15	-	TGTGCCACCAGCAGCAGGGCCAATTCACCCCTCCACTTT	CATSSRANSPLHF
-	TRBJ2-3	TRBV24-1	TRBD1	TGTGCCACCACTAAGGGGGCGACAGATACGCAGTATTTT	CATTKGATDTQYF
-	TRBJ2-3	TRBV5-1	-	TGCGCCAGCAGCCTAACAGCTGGGTCGGGCACAGATACGCAGTATTTT	CASSLTAGSGTDTQYF
many	TRBJ2-3	TRBV2	-	TGTGCCAGCGGAGGGAATACGCAGTATTTT	CASGGNTQYF
-	TRBJ2-1	TRBV12-5	TRBD1	TGTGCTAGTGGTTTGGGACAGGGGTCAGGCAATGAGCAGTTCTTC	CASGLGQGSGNEQFF
-	TRBJ2-3	TRBV5-1	TRBD2	TGCGCCACCGGAGAAGGCGGGAGAAGCACAGATACGCAGTATTTT	CATGEGGRSTDTQYF
-	TRBJ2-1	TRBV9	-	TGTGCCAGCAGCGCCTCCGGGGCCTACAATGAGCAGTTCTTC	CASSASGAYNEQFF
-	TRBJ1-6	TRBV20-1	-	TGCAGTGCTAGTGAAGACAGCGTGTCCCGAAATTCACCCCTCCACTTT	CSASEDSVSRNSPLHF
few	TRBJ1-2	TRBV4-1	TRBD1	TGCGCCAGCAGCCAAGACAGGGGGGCTGGGTATGGCTACACCTTC	CASSQDRGAGYGYTF
-	TRBJ2-7	TRBV7-9	-	TGTGCCAGCAGCTTGGACAGACCCTACGAGCAGTACTTC	CASSLDRPYEQYF
-	TRBJ2-5	TRBV5-6	-	TGTGCCAGCAGCCCAGGGGCAGGGCCGGTAGAGACCCAGTACTTC	CASSPGAGPVETQYF
-	TRBJ2-3	TRBV7-2	-	TGTGCCAGCAGCTTAGTATACTCCGGAGATACGCAGTATTTT	CASSLVYSGDTQYF
-	TRBJ2-1	TRBV9	TRBD2	TGTGCCAGCAGTGTAGCGGGAGTTCAGTTCTTC	CASSVAGVQFF
many	TRBJ2-2	TRBV13	TRBD2	TGTGCCAGCAGCTCGCGACTAGCGGGAGCGAACACCGGGGAGCTGTTTTTT	CASSSRLAGANTGELFF
once	TRBJ2-3	TRBV6-4	-	TGTGCCAGCAGTTCCGTGGTCGGGAGCCCCACAGATACGCAGTATTTT	CASSSVVGSPTDTQYF
many	TRBJ2-7	TRBV10-3	-	TGTGCCATCAGTGCGGGGGTCGACGTCTACGAGCAGTACTTC	CAISAGVDVYEQYF
few	TRBJ2-3	TRBV7-3	-	TGTGCCAGCAGCCTGAACCAGGGTTCGGATACGCAGTATTTT	CASSLNQGSDTQYF
-	TRBJ1-3	TRBV4-1	-	TGCGCCAGCAGCCCATCAGGGGCTGGTGGAAACACCATATATTTT	CASSPSGAGGNTIYF
-	TRBJ1-3	TRBV10-2	TRBD1	TGCGCCAGCAGCGACAGGGTGGTAACTGGAAACACCATATATTTT	CASSDRVVTGNTIYF
-	TRBJ1-5	TRBV2	-	TGTGCCAGCAGACCTGACATTGATCAGCCCCAGCATTTT	CASRPDIDQPQHF
-	TRBJ2-7	TRBV5-1	-	TGCGCCAGCAGCTTGGTTCCAGGGAACTACGAGCAGTACTTC	CASSLVPGNYEQYF
-	TRBJ1-5	TRBV19	TRBD1	TGTGCCAGTGCTAACAGGGGGAGCAATCAGCCCCAGCATTTT	CASANRGSNQPQHF
-	TRBJ2-3	TRBV7-3	TRBD1	TGTGCCAGCAGCCTGGACAGGTTCACAGATACGCAGTATTTT	CASSLDRFTDTQYF
few	TRBJ1-4	TRBV5-1	TRBD1	TGCGCCAGCAGATCCGGACAGGGGGCGACTAATGAAAAACTGTTTTTT	CASRSGQGATNEKLFF
-	TRBJ2-1	TRBV5-6	TRBD1	TGTGCCAGCGGGCTACAGGGGGCCTTTTATGAGCAGTTCTTC	CASGLQGAFYEQFF
-	TRBJ1-5	TRBV28	TRBD1	TGTGCCAGCAGTCAAAGGACAGGGGGCGATCAGCCCCAGCATTTT	CASSQRTGGDQPQHF
-	TRBJ2-7	TRBV27	-	TGTGCCAGCAGGCCGGGGTTAAGTGTCCTCTACGAGCAGTACTTC	CASRPGLSVLYEQYF
-	TRBJ1-2	TRBV10-2	-	TGCGCCAGCAGTGATACAGGAAACTATGGCTACACCTTC	CASSDTGNYGYTF
-	TRBJ2-7	TRBV25-1	TRBD1	TGTGCCAGCAGTGAGGGGGGACAGGGGGAGCGGGAGCAGTACTTC	CASSEGGQGEREQYF